What follows are 4 T cell receptor beta chains derived from one specimen sequenced in a study of blood T cell repertoires in COVID-19. Repertoires were generated with immunoSEQ multiplex PCR, while TCRdb's copy carries only in-frame clones and drops some. This sample carries some 360,000 clones, approximately 89% of them seen once, and the ten largest clones take 3.9%. Sequenced sample: peripheral blood. Source of these receptors: a woman aged 60 to 75 with COVID-19, enrolled during active disease.

This clone was recorded once. This CDR3 is also generated by other DNA sequences in the sample. This rearrangement joins TRBV30 to TRBJ1-6; 8 nucleotides align to TRBD1. The CDR3 is 12 amino acids. Germline trimming cut 3 bases from V and 8 bases from J; bases unmatched to any gene: 0. Germline V gene lookup returns CDR1 GTSNPN and CDR2 SVGIG (reference sequence). The CDR3 protein is CAWRQGDSPLHF. The DNA of the CDR3 is TGTGCCTGGAGACAGGGGGATTCACCCCTCCACTTT.

This clone has just a few counts. The gene calls are TRBV16 and TRBJ1-1; possible D gene TRBD1, 6 bases. Per the germline V gene, CDR1 is KGHSY and CDR2 is FQNENV. The CDR3 is made up of 12 amino acids. Trimming took 5 bases from V and 5 from J, leaving 9 bases between them. The CDR3 nucleotides read TGTGCCAGCAGCTTCGACAGGACTGAAGCTTTCTTT. Translated, it gives CASSFDRTEAFF. The full variable domain, rest sourced from reference TRBV16 and TRBJ1-1, is GEEVAQTPKHLVRGEGQKAKLYCAPIKGHSYVFWYQQVLKNEFKFLISFQNENVFDETGMPKERFSAKCLPNSPCSLEIQATKLEDSAVYFCASSFDRTEAFFGQGTRLTVV.

A single count supports this clone. The chain couples TRBV7-2 to TRBJ1-6; D perhaps matches TRBD1 (6 bases). The CDR3 covers 15 residues. Germline V lookup: CDR1 SGHTA, CDR2 FQGNSA. Deletions cut 4 bases from V and 10 bases from J, with 17 bases between. DNA for the CDR3: TGTGCCAGCAGCTACGAACAGGGCGTGATGTCACCCCTCCACTTT. It specifies CASSYEQGVMSPLHF.

This chain connects TRBV29-1 to TRBJ1-1; TRBD1 aligns across 7 bases. The length of the CDR3 is 13 residues. The V segment lost 6 bases and the J segment 2 bases; nucleotides outside the gene matches: 6. Germline lookup yields CDR1 SQVTM and CDR2 ANQGSEA. The CDR3 DNA reads TGCAGCGTGCGCAACAGGGGAAACACTGAAGCTTTCTTT. It translates to CSVRNRGNTEAFF.